A single sample gave rise to the 8 T cell receptor beta chains below, sequenced in a study of blood T cell repertoires in COVID-19. Only in-frame clones appear in the TCRdb table, and some are missing; sequencing was by immunoSEQ multiplex PCR. Found here are about 380,000 clones, more than 75% of them singletons; the top ten hold roughly 1.4%. The material sequenced was PBMCs or T cells enriched from blood (not recorded which). The source is a man aged 25 to 40 who had recovered from COVID-19.

This rearrangement joins TRBV6-6 to TRBJ2-7; 8 bases line up with TRBD1. The germline V gene has CDR1 MNHNY and CDR2 SVGAGI (reference sequence). Trimming at V came to 5 bases and at J to 0 bases, leaving 15 bases not matched to a gene. The CDR3 has 18 amino acids. CDR3 nucleotides: TGTGCCAGCAGTCACCGGACAGGGAACTTCCTTGTCTCCTACGAGCAGTACTTC. Translating it yields CASSHRTGNFLVSYEQYF.

This chain uses TRBV2 with TRBJ2-5; 9 bases are shared with TRBD1. The CDR3 runs to 14 residues. Losses at the gene ends were 3 bases for V and 4 bases for J; bases not matched to a gene: 3. Germline loops: CDR1 SNHLY, CDR2 FYNNEI. The CDR3 coding sequence is TGTGCCAGCAGTGACCGGGACAGGGTAGAGACCCAGTACTTC. Amino acids: CASSDRDRVETQYF.

The rearrangement links TRBV5-1 to TRBJ1-1, with TRBD1 as a possible D gene (6 bases). Germline V CDR1 and CDR2: SGHRS, YFSETQ. The CDR3 contains 15 residues. V was clipped by 1 base and J by 3 bases, with 13 bases between them. CDR3 bases: TGCGCCAGCAGCTTGTACGGGGGGCAGGACACTGAAGCTTTCTTT. Residues: CASSLYGGQDTEAFF.

The V call is TRBV19, the J call TRBJ1-2; no firm D call. The CDR3 totals 13 residues. Trimming pared 8 bases from V and 5 bases from J, leaving 15 bases between. Germline assignment: CDR1 LNHDA and CDR2 SQIVND (reference sequence). Here the CDR3 DNA reads TGTGCCAGTGGGGAAAACGGGGTTTATGGCTACACCTTC. Amino acids: CASGENGVYGYTF.

The chain has TRBV6-6 and TRBJ2-2; weak D call: TRBD1 (5 bases). CDR3 length: 15 amino acids. Trimming stripped 6 bases from V and 0 bases from J, with 11 bases between. Germline lookup yields CDR1 MNHNY and CDR2 SVGAGI (reference sequence). DNA of the CDR3: TGTGCCAGCAGACTGACAGACCCGAACACCGGGGAGCTGTTTTTT. Its translation: CASRLTDPNTGELFF.

V gene TRBV5-1 combines with J gene TRBJ2-7; D ambiguous. Trimming took off 4 bases at V and 2 bases at J, with 4 bases between the two ends. This CDR3 spans 11 amino acids. The germline CDR1 and CDR2 sequences are SGHRS and YFSETQ. The CDR3 sequence is CASSGAYEQYF. The DNA of the CDR3 is TGCGCCAGCAGCGGAGCCTACGAGCAGTACTTC.

V gene TRBV5-4 combines with J gene TRBJ1-2; D is unclear. This CDR3 is built from 12 residues. Between the trimmed V and J ends, which lost 1 base and 6 bases, there was a span of 7 bases. Germline CDR1 reads SGHNT; CDR2 reads YYREEE (reference sequence). The CDR3 reads CASSLNADGYTF. CDR3 bases: TGTGCCAGCAGCTTGAATGCGGATGGCTACACCTTC.

This chain joins TRBV9 and TRBJ2-3; possibly TRBD2 for D (5 bases). The germline V gene encodes CDR1 SGDLS and CDR2 YYNGEE. The CDR3 covers 15 residues. Trimming removed 3 bases at V and 2 bases at J, with 13 bases between. The DNA for the CDR3 is TGTGCCAGCAGCGACGCCCCGGGATCCACAGATACGCAGTATTTT. Translating gives CASSDAPGSTDTQYF.